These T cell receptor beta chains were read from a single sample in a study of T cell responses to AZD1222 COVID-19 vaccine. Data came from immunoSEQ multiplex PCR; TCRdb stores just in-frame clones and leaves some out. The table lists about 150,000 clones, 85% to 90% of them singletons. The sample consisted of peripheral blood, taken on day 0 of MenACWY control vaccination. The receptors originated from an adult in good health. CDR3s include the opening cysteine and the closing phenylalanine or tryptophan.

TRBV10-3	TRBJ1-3	CAISLGQGAGNTIYF
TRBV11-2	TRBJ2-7	CASSSITVAVTPSQYF
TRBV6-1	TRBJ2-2	CASSASGGANTGELFF
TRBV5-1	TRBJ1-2	CASSLQGADYGYTF
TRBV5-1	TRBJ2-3	CASSLASLARGTDTQYF
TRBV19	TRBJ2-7	CASSPTGKTYEQYF
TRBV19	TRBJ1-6	CASTPRAAEISPLHF
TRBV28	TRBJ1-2	CASSSGAYGYTF
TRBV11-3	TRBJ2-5	CASGGLPQETQYF
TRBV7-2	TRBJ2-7	CASRRQTSGQNPSYEQYF
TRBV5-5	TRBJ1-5	CASSLGVYSNQPQHF
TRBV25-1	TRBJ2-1	CARKEDRGRYNEQFF
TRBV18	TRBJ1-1	CASSTWGENTEAFF
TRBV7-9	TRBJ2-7	CASSLGWGEQYF
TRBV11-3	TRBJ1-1	CASSDTVGAAEAFF
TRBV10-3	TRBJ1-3	CAIADNSGNTIYF
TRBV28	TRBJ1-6	CASSPPGGHSPLHF
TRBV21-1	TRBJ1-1	CASSYQGASTEAFF
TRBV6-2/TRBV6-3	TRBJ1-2	CASSPRAQGENYGYTF
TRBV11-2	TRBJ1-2	CASRLVGRSLYGYTF
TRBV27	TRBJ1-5	CACSPGQGFAQPQHF
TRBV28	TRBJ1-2	CASRDLGLGGGYTF
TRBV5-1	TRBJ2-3	CASSLAGGSFTDTQYF
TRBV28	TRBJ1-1	CASRGTGIAEAFF
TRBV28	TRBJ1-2	CASSLEAGSSYTF
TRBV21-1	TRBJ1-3	CASSKGGADLAGNTIYF
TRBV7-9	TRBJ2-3	CASSLSLSGANTQYF
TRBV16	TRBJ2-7	CASSQYGTLAEQYF
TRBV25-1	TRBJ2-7	CASSVGANSYEQYF
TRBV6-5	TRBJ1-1	CASRPGRVVTSEAFF
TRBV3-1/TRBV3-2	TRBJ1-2	CASSRGTQGGSGYTF
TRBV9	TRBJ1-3	CASSVMGLSSGNTIYF
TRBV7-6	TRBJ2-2	CASSLGGRASDFPYDTGELFF
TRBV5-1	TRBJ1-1	CASSLGTGAITEAFF
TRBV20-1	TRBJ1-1	CSARVTEAFF
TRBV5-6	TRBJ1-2	CASSLDPGYTF
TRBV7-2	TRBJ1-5	CASSNIGGGGQPQHF
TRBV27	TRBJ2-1	CASSLQSSYNEQFF
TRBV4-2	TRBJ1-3	CASSRGGTDSGNTIYF
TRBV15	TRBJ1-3	CATTPGSGNTIYF
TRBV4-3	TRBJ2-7	CASSQGLEGPYEQYF
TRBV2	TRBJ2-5	CASSEAGQGGETQYF
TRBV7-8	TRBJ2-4	CASSPQRDKNIQYF
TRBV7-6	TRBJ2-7	CASSRARTSDSYEQYF
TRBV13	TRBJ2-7	CASSFAKGWNEQYF
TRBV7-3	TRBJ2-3	CASSLSGSRSDTQYF